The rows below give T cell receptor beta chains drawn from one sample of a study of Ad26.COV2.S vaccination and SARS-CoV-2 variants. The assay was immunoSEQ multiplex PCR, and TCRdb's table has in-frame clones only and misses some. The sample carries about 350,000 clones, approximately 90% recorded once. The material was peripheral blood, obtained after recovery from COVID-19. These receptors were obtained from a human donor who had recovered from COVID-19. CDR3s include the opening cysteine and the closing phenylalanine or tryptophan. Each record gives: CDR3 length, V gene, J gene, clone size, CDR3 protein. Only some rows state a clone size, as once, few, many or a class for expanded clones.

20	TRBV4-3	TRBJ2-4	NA	CASSQEGPGGLLGAKNIQYF
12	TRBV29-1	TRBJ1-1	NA	CSVGQGGTEAFF
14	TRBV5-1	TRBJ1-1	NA	CASSPGQGGTEAFF
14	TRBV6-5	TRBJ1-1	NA	CASSRGQKNTEAFF
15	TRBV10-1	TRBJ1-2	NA	CASSATVRGDHGYTF
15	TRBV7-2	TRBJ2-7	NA	CASSFPIGASYEQYF
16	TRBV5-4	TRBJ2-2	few	CASSLVQGWDTGELFF
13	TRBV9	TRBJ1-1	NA	CASSENTNTEAFF
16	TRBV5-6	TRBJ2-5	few	CASSPVGQSGIETQYF
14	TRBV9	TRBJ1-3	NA	CASSSQGTGNTIYF
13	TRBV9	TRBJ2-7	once	CASSVSGRYEQYF
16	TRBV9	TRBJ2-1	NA	CASRDGTDNSHNEQFF
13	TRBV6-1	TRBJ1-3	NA	CASSETTGNTIYF
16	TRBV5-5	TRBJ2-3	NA	CASSTDPRGVTDTQYF
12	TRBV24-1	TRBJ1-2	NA	CATSDSSYGYTF
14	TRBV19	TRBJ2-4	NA	CASTPQGPKNIQYF
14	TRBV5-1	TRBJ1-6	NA	CASRQGLRNSPLHF
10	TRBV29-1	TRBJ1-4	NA	CSVYLGELFF
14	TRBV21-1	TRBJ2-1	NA	CAHRRRGRVDEQFF
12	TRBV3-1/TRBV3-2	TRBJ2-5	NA	CASRTLKETQYF
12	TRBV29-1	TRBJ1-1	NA	CSDAKTVRLAFF
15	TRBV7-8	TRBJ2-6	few	CASSPGIEGANVLTF
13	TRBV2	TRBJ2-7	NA	CASSAEGGSEQYF
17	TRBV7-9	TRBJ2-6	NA	CASSLASGRDGANVLTF
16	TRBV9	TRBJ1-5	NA	CASSPPRGPCNQPQHF
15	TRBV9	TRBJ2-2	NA	CASSVLAGGPGELFF
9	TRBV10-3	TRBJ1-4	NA	CAIIWGLFF
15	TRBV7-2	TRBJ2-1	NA	CASSGRQRVHNEQFF
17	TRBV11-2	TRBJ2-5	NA	CASSPRLAGGPGETQYF
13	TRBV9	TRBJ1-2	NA	CASSPSGGNGYTF
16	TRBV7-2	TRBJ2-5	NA	CASSLGTGGYEETQYF
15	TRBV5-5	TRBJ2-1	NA	CASSPAGGDYNEQFF
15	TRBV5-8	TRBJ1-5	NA	CASSQGQSGNQPQHF
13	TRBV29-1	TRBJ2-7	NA	CSASREVPYEQYF
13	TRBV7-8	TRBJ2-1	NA	CASSFLGSNEQFF
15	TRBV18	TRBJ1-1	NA	CASSPPGPMNTEAFF
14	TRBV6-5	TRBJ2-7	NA	CASSPGQGIYEQYF
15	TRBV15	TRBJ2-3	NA	CATSRGQVNTDTQYF
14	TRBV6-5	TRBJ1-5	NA	CASSSTDTYQPQHF
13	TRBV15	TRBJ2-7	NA	CATSMDRGYEQYF
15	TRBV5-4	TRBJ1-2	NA	CASSLKLTEDYGYTF
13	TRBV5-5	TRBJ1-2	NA	CANERDRADGYTF
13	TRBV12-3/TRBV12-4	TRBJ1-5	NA	CASSLARGQPQHF
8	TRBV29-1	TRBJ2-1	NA	CSVDRQFF
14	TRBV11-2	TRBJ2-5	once	CASGRDRGLKTQYF
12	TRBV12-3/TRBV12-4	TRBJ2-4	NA	CASSHPTGIQYF
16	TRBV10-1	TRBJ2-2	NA	CASSEGGQLNTGELFF
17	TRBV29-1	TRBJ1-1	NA	CSVYTARFAYRNTEAFF
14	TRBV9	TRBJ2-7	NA	CASSPRGDSYEQYF
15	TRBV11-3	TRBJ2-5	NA	CASSSPQGNQETQYF
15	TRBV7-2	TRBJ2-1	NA	CASSFGPEKHSEQFF
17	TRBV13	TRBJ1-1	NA	CASSRSKFSSQATEAFF
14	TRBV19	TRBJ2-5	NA	CASSKGTTRETQYF
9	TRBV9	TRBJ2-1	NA	CASGGEQFF
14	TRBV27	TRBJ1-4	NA	CASTKTGKNEKLFF
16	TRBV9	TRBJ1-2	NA	CASSSGEAEGNYGYTF
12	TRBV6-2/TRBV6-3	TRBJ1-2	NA	CASSYAAGGYTF
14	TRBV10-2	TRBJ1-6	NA	CASSASSYNSPLHF
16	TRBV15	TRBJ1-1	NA	CATSARDRGMNTEAFF